Listed below are T cell receptor beta chains from one sample, sequenced in a study of prognosis after radiotherapy for stage I lung cancer. TCRdb redid the calling of the multiplex PCR reads with MiXCR, one entry per CDR3 protein. The sample lists just over 30,000 distinct CDR3 sequences, 25% to 35% occurring once. The specimen was PBMCs, collected before or after stereotactic body radiation therapy (not recorded which). The receptors shown here come from a donor over 45 with non-small cell lung cancer. Both conserved end residues are part of each CDR3. A D gene is named only where the DNA matches it firmly. Some rows mark clone size as missing; the rest say once, few, many or name a class of expanded clone.

j_gene: TRBJ1-5
d_gene: NA
v_gene: TRBV6-2/TRBV6-3
abundance: NA
CDR3nt: TGTGCCAGCAGTGAGATGAATCAGCCCCAGCATTTT
CDR3aa: CASSEMNQPQHF

j_gene: TRBJ2-1
d_gene: TRBD1
v_gene: TRBV5-1
abundance: NA
CDR3nt: TGCGCCAGCAGACAAACAGGGGGCTTGTACAATGAGCAGTTCTTC
CDR3aa: CASRQTGGLYNEQFF

j_gene: TRBJ2-3
d_gene: TRBD1
v_gene: TRBV2
abundance: once
CDR3nt: TGTGCCAGCAGTGTAAAACAGGGGGGCACAGATACGCAGTATTTT
CDR3aa: CASSVKQGGTDTQYF

j_gene: TRBJ2-2
d_gene: NA
v_gene: TRBV12-3/TRBV12-4
abundance: many
CDR3nt: TGTGCCAGCAGTTTAGAGGCGGACGACACCGGGGAGCTGTTTTTT
CDR3aa: CASSLEADDTGELFF

j_gene: TRBJ1-1
d_gene: TRBD1
v_gene: TRBV7-3
abundance: many
CDR3nt: TGTGCCAGCAGCTTACAGGGGACAGGGGATACTGAAGCTTTCTTT
CDR3aa: CASSLQGTGDTEAFF

j_gene: TRBJ2-5
d_gene: NA
v_gene: TRBV5-1
abundance: many
CDR3nt: TGCGCCAGCAGCTTGTATGGGGGCAGGCAAGAGACCCAGTACTTC
CDR3aa: CASSLYGGRQETQYF

j_gene: TRBJ1-3
d_gene: NA
v_gene: TRBV5-4
abundance: NA
CDR3nt: TGTTCCAGCAGCTTGGGGGGCAGCACTACTGGAAACACCATATATTTT
CDR3aa: CSSSLGGSTTGNTIYF

j_gene: TRBJ2-5
d_gene: TRBD2
v_gene: TRBV7-3
abundance: NA
CDR3nt: TGTGCCAGCAGCTTAAATGGTGGGAGGGCGGTCCCGGGTCAAGAGACCCAGTACTTC
CDR3aa: CASSLNGGRAVPGQETQYF

j_gene: TRBJ2-2
d_gene: NA
v_gene: TRBV19
abundance: many
CDR3nt: TGTGCCAGTAGTATGGGTGTGGTAGCGGCAAACACCGGGGAGCTGTTTTTT
CDR3aa: CASSMGVVAANTGELFF

j_gene: TRBJ2-1
d_gene: TRBD2
v_gene: TRBV12-3/TRBV12-4
abundance: few
CDR3nt: TGTGCCAGCAGTTCCGAGACTAGCGGGGCCCCCCCCCCCAAGGAGCAGTTCTTC
CDR3aa: CASSSETSGAPPPKEQFF

j_gene: TRBJ1-1
d_gene: NA
v_gene: TRBV2
abundance: many
CDR3nt: TGTGCCAGCAGTGCGGCAGGAGGAATCGATGAAGCTTTCTTT
CDR3aa: CASSAAGGIDEAFF

j_gene: TRBJ1-1
d_gene: TRBD1
v_gene: TRBV6-1
abundance: many
CDR3nt: TGTGCCAGCACTCGACAGGGTGAAACTTTCTTT
CDR3aa: CASTRQGETFF

j_gene: TRBJ2-3
d_gene: NA
v_gene: TRBV19
abundance: NA
CDR3nt: TGTGCCAGTAGTTTGACAGAGGCTAGCACAGATACGCAGTATTTT
CDR3aa: CASSLTEASTDTQYF

j_gene: TRBJ1-1
d_gene: NA
v_gene: TRBV6-5
abundance: few
CDR3nt: TGTGCCAGCAGTTGGGTGGCGAACACTGAAGCTTTCTTT
CDR3aa: CASSWVANTEAFF

j_gene: TRBJ2-5
d_gene: TRBD1
v_gene: TRBV24-1
abundance: NA
CDR3nt: TGTGCCACCAGTGATTTCACAGGGGGAAAGACCCAGTACTTC
CDR3aa: CATSDFTGGKTQYF

j_gene: TRBJ1-2
d_gene: TRBD1
v_gene: TRBV6-2/TRBV6-3
abundance: NA
CDR3nt: TGTGCCAGCAGTTACATTTTCGGTGGGAAGGGGGCTCGTGGCTACACCTTC
CDR3aa: CASSYIFGGKGARGYTF

j_gene: TRBJ2-3
d_gene: TRBD2
v_gene: TRBV7-3
abundance: many
CDR3nt: TGTGCCAGCAGCTTATTGGGGGGAGGGACTGCAGATACGCAGTATTTT
CDR3aa: CASSLLGGGTADTQYF

j_gene: TRBJ2-7
d_gene: NA
v_gene: TRBV6-1
abundance: NA
CDR3nt: TGTGCCAGCACCGGGAAAGGACTCTACGAGCAGTACTTC
CDR3aa: CASTGKGLYEQYF

j_gene: TRBJ2-2
d_gene: NA
v_gene: TRBV5-1
abundance: NA
CDR3nt: TGCGCCAGCAGCTTGGCGGACATTGACACCGGGGAGCTGTTTTTT
CDR3aa: CASSLADIDTGELFF

j_gene: TRBJ2-1
d_gene: TRBD2
v_gene: TRBV4-1
abundance: NA
CDR3nt: TGCGCCAGCAGCCGACAACCAGGGAGGGACGGTGAGCAGTTCTTC
CDR3aa: CASSRQPGRDGEQFF

j_gene: TRBJ2-1
d_gene: NA
v_gene: TRBV2
abundance: NA
CDR3nt: TGTGCCAGCAGGGAATCTGCGTATAGCTCCTACGATGAGAAGTTCTTC
CDR3aa: CASRESAYSSYDEKFF

j_gene: TRBJ1-6
d_gene: NA
v_gene: TRBV28
abundance: NA
CDR3nt: TGTGCCAGCACGCTCCAGAAAAATAATCCACCCATCCACTTT
CDR3aa: CASTLQKNNPPIHF

j_gene: TRBJ2-5
d_gene: NA
v_gene: TRBV20-1
abundance: many
CDR3nt: TGCAGTGCTAGCGGCGTATCCGGCCAGGAAGAGACCCAGTACTTC
CDR3aa: CSASGVSGQEETQYF

j_gene: TRBJ2-2
d_gene: TRBD1
v_gene: TRBV5-1
abundance: many
CDR3nt: TGCGCCAGCAGCTTGTTGGGACAGCACACCGGGGAGCTGTTTTTT
CDR3aa: CASSLLGQHTGELFF

j_gene: TRBJ2-2
d_gene: NA
v_gene: TRBV29-1
abundance: many
CDR3nt: TGCAGCGCCCATTCAGGCGACACCGGGGAGCTGTTTTTT
CDR3aa: CSAHSGDTGELFF

j_gene: TRBJ2-7
d_gene: NA
v_gene: TRBV30
abundance: many
CDR3nt: TGTGCCTGGAGTCCCGAGAGGCGGGAGCAGTACTTC
CDR3aa: CAWSPERREQYF

j_gene: TRBJ1-1
d_gene: TRBD1
v_gene: TRBV27
abundance: NA
CDR3nt: TGTGCCAGCAGTGAAGACAGGGGTGACACTGAAGCTTTCTTT
CDR3aa: CASSEDRGDTEAFF

j_gene: TRBJ2-2
d_gene: TRBD2
v_gene: TRBV6-2/TRBV6-3
abundance: many
CDR3nt: TGTGCCAGCAGTGACCGGACTAGCGGGAGAGGAAGTCCCGGGGAGCTGTTTTTT
CDR3aa: CASSDRTSGRGSPGELFF

j_gene: TRBJ1-2
d_gene: TRBD1
v_gene: TRBV5-1
abundance: NA
CDR3nt: TGCGCCAGCAGCATCACAGGGGAGGGCTACACCTTC
CDR3aa: CASSITGEGYTF

j_gene: TRBJ1-1
d_gene: NA
v_gene: TRBV7-8
abundance: many
CDR3nt: TGTGCCAGCAGCCCTATGGGTAGGGGGACTGAAGCTTTCTTT
CDR3aa: CASSPMGRGTEAFF

j_gene: TRBJ2-7
d_gene: NA
v_gene: TRBV6-9
abundance: many
CDR3nt: TGTGCCAGCAGTTTCGGAGGGGGGTCAGATTACGAGCAGTACTTC
CDR3aa: CASSFGGGSDYEQYF

j_gene: TRBJ1-5
d_gene: NA
v_gene: TRBV18
abundance: many
CDR3nt: TGTGCCAGCTCACCTGGGGGGGCCCAGCCCCAGCATTTT
CDR3aa: CASSPGGAQPQHF

j_gene: TRBJ2-3
d_gene: NA
v_gene: TRBV4-1
abundance: many
CDR3nt: TGCGCCAGCAGCCAAGGTGGGCAACTGCCGCAGTATTTT
CDR3aa: CASSQGGQLPQYF

j_gene: TRBJ2-7
d_gene: NA
v_gene: TRBV12-3/TRBV12-4
abundance: many
CDR3nt: TGTGCCAGCAGTTTATCCTCAGGGAGCTCCTACGAGCAGTACTTC
CDR3aa: CASSLSSGSSYEQYF

j_gene: TRBJ2-3
d_gene: NA
v_gene: TRBV7-2
abundance: NA
CDR3nt: TGTGCCAGCAGCTCCGAACCTGTCACAGATACGCAGTATTTT
CDR3aa: CASSSEPVTDTQYF

j_gene: TRBJ2-3
d_gene: NA
v_gene: TRBV7-9
abundance: NA
CDR3nt: TGTGCCAGCAGCTTAGCCTTACATGGAGGCAGCACAGATACGCAATATTTT
CDR3aa: CASSLALHGGSTDTQYF

j_gene: TRBJ1-6
d_gene: TRBD1
v_gene: TRBV19
abundance: NA
CDR3nt: TGTGCCAGTACTTGGGACAGGGAATCACCCCTCCACTTT
CDR3aa: CASTWDRESPLHF

j_gene: TRBJ2-1
d_gene: NA
v_gene: TRBV5-1
abundance: once
CDR3nt: TGCGCCAGCAGTCCGAACTCAGTCTACAATGAGCAGTTCTTC
CDR3aa: CASSPNSVYNEQFF

j_gene: TRBJ1-3
d_gene: NA
v_gene: TRBV2
abundance: many
CDR3nt: TGTGCCAGCAGTGGACTCTTGGGCCTCTCTGGAAACACCATATATTTT
CDR3aa: CASSGLLGLSGNTIYF

j_gene: TRBJ2-7
d_gene: NA
v_gene: TRBV20-1
abundance: NA
CDR3nt: TGCAGTGCTAGTCCCAGCTCCTACGAGCAGTACTTC
CDR3aa: CSASPSSYEQYF

j_gene: TRBJ1-1
d_gene: NA
v_gene: TRBV27
abundance: NA
CDR3nt: TGTGCCAGCAGTTTAAGCGCAGGGATGGAAGCTTTCTTT
CDR3aa: CASSLSAGMEAFF

j_gene: TRBJ1-6
d_gene: TRBD1
v_gene: TRBV5-8
abundance: many
CDR3nt: TGTGCCAGCAGCTCAAAGCAGGGGGCCTACAATTCACCCCTCCACTTT
CDR3aa: CASSSKQGAYNSPLHF

j_gene: TRBJ1-4
d_gene: TRBD1
v_gene: TRBV19
abundance: many
CDR3nt: TGTGCCAGTAGCCCAATCCGGACAGGGGGAAATGAAAAACTGTTTTTT
CDR3aa: CASSPIRTGGNEKLFF

j_gene: TRBJ2-7
d_gene: NA
v_gene: TRBV19
abundance: many
CDR3nt: TGTGCCAGTAGACGATACGGGGAGACCTCCTACGAGCAGTACTTC
CDR3aa: CASRRYGETSYEQYF

j_gene: TRBJ2-2
d_gene: NA
v_gene: TRBV28
abundance: many
CDR3nt: TGTGCCACCCCCGGGAGCACCGGGGAGCTGTTTTTT
CDR3aa: CATPGSTGELFF

j_gene: TRBJ1-2
d_gene: NA
v_gene: TRBV28
abundance: NA
CDR3nt: TGTGCCAGCAGCCGTTTCCCCGGCCAAGCAGTAGACGGCTGTAACTATGGCTACACCTTC
CDR3aa: CASSRFPGQAVDGCNYGYTF

j_gene: TRBJ2-7
d_gene: NA
v_gene: TRBV7-9
abundance: once
CDR3nt: TGTGCCAGCAGCTTCCTGACAGTGGGGATTGAGCAGTACTTC
CDR3aa: CASSFLTVGIEQYF

j_gene: TRBJ2-3
d_gene: NA
v_gene: TRBV12-3/TRBV12-4
abundance: medium-sized
CDR3nt: TGTGCCAGCAGTTTTGGGGGCAACGCAGATACGCAGTATTTT
CDR3aa: CASSFGGNADTQYF

j_gene: TRBJ2-3
d_gene: NA
v_gene: TRBV20-1
abundance: many
CDR3nt: TGCAGTGCTAGACTGTATTCTAGCACAGATACGCAGTATTTT
CDR3aa: CSARLYSSTDTQYF

j_gene: TRBJ2-6
d_gene: NA
v_gene: TRBV2
abundance: many
CDR3nt: TGTGCCAGCAGTGAATCCATCTCTGGGGCCAACGTCCTGACTTTC
CDR3aa: CASSESISGANVLTF

j_gene: TRBJ1-4
d_gene: NA
v_gene: TRBV20-1
abundance: many
CDR3nt: TGCAGTGCTAAGTACACGGATGAAAAACTGTTTTTT
CDR3aa: CSAKYTDEKLFF

j_gene: TRBJ2-2
d_gene: NA
v_gene: TRBV14
abundance: many
CDR3nt: TGTGCCAGCAGCCTCAACACCGGGGAGCTGTTTTTT
CDR3aa: CASSLNTGELFF

j_gene: TRBJ2-2
d_gene: TRBD2
v_gene: TRBV30
abundance: many
CDR3nt: TGTGCCTGGAGTGCAGCGGGAGTCTCGAACACCGGGGAGCTGTTTTTT
CDR3aa: CAWSAAGVSNTGELFF

j_gene: TRBJ2-7
d_gene: TRBD2
v_gene: TRBV5-4
abundance: NA
CDR3nt: TGTGCCAGCATCTCGGAGGGACTAGCGGGAGCCCCAAAGTCCTACGAGCAGTACTTC
CDR3aa: CASISEGLAGAPKSYEQYF

j_gene: TRBJ2-7
d_gene: TRBD2
v_gene: TRBV6-2/TRBV6-3
abundance: NA
CDR3nt: TGTGCCAGCAGACCCGGTACTAGCGGGAGTGTTTGCTCCTACGAGCAGTACTTC
CDR3aa: CASRPGTSGSVCSYEQYF

j_gene: TRBJ1-3
d_gene: NA
v_gene: TRBV4-1
abundance: many
CDR3nt: TGCGCCAGCAGCCCCTTCGGGGGCGGTGGAAACACCATATATTTT
CDR3aa: CASSPFGGGGNTIYF

j_gene: TRBJ2-7
d_gene: NA
v_gene: TRBV6-1
abundance: NA
CDR3nt: TGTGCCAGCAGTCAGGGACATAAGATCTACGAGCATTACTTC
CDR3aa: CASSQGHKIYEHYF

j_gene: TRBJ2-7
d_gene: TRBD2
v_gene: TRBV6-1
abundance: NA
CDR3nt: TGTGCCATCAGCGACGTGGGGGACTACGAGCATTACTTC
CDR3aa: CAISDVGDYEHYF